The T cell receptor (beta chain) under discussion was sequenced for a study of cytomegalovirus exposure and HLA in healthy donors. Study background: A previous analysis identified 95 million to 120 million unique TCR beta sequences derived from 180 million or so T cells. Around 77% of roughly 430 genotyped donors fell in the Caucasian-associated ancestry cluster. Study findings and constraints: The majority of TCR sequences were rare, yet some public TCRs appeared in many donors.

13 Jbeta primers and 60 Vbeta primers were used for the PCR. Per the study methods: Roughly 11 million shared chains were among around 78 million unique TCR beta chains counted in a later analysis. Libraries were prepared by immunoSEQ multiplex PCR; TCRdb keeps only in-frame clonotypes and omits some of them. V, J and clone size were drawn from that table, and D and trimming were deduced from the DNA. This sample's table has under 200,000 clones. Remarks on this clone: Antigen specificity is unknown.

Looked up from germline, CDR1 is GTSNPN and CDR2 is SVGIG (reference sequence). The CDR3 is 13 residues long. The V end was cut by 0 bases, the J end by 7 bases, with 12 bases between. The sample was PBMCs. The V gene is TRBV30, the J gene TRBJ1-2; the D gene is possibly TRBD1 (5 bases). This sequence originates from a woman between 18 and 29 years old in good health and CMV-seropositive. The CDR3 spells CAWSVPGLVGYTF. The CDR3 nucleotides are TGTGCCTGGAGTGTTCCGGGACTGGTTGGCTACACCTTC.